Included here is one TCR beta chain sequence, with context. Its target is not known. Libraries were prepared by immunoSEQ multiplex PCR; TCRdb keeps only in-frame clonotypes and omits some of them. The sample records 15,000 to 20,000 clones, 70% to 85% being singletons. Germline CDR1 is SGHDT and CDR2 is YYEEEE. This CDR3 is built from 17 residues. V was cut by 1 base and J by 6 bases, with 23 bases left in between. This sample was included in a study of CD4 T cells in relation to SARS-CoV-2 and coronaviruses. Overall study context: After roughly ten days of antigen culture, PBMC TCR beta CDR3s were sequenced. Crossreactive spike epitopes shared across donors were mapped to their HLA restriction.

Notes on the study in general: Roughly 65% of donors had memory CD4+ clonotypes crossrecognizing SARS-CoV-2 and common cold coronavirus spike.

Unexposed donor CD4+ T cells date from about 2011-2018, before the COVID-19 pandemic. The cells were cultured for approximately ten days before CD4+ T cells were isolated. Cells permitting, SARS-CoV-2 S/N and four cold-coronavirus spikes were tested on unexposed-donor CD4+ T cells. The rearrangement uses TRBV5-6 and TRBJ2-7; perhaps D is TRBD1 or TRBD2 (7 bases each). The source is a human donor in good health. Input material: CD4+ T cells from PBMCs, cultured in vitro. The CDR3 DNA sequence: TGTGCCAGCAGCTTGTTTAGTAGTTGGGGAGGGGGCCTCGAGCAGTACTTC. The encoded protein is CASSLFSSWGGGLEQYF.